The sequence of this T cell receptor beta chain was determined in a study of CD8+CD57+ T cells in acquired aplastic anemia. Study overall: CD4+ and CD8+ cells, once sorted, gave DNA averaging roughly 3 ug. Study-wide results and caveats: Patients shared under 30 CD8+ CDR3 sequences with controls. Controls did not differ significantly from patients in CD8+ Simpson's diversity.

The table lists this clonotype with a few counts. Its antigen is as yet unknown. Genomic DNA templated the TCR beta VDJ and CDR3 profiling. TCRdb processed the reads anew with MiXCR; each CDR3 protein has one entry. The data hold some 240,000 distinct CDR3 sequences, with 34% observed a single time. The sequenced sample was sorted CD4+, CD8+, or CD8+CD57+ T cells (not recorded which) from PBMCs. This sequence originates from a human donor in good health, serving as a control.

CDR3 nucleotide sequence: TGTGCCAGCAGAGCAGGGGCTGGGGCCAACGTCCTGACTTTC. Its protein is CASRAGAGANVLTF. The V gene is TRBV6-4, the J gene TRBJ2-6; a possible D gene is TRBD1 (6 bases). With 6 bases removed from V and 2 bases from J, the gap between germline ends came to 8 bases. CDR3 length: 14 amino acids. Germline lookup yields CDR1 MRHNA and CDR2 SNTAGT.